This T cell receptor (beta chain) is drawn from a study of T-cell memory formation after mild COVID-19. Study at large: The two donors had largely donor-specific TCR clusters. Points from the study as a whole: Clones that contracted clustered mainly in CM and EM if CD4+ and in EMRA if CD8+.

As to this clonotype: The antigen is not known.

CDR1 SNHLY and CDR2 FYNNEI come from the germline V gene. The length of the CDR3 is 14 residues. V was cut by 6 bases and J by 2 bases, with 12 bases left in between. MiXCR, run by TCRdb on the 5' RACE reads, gives a single entry per CDR3 protein. The sample shows about 250,000 distinct CDR3 sequences, 15% to 17% of them seen only once. The V call is TRBV2, the J call TRBJ2-3, with D unresolved. The source material was PBMCs or a T cell subset sorted from them (not recorded which). The clonotype comes from an adult woman who had mild COVID-19 (a few samples of this study predate the infection). Cell type and time point are not known. Here the CDR3 reads CASRHRAFTDTQYF. In DNA form, the CDR3 reads TGTGCCAGCAGGCACCGGGCTTTCACAGATACGCAGTATTTT.